Listed here are 32 T cell receptor beta chains from one sample, sequenced in a study of T cells after yellow fever vaccination. One entry per CDR3 protein, called by TCRdb with MiXCR from the 5' RACE reads. The sample has just under 600,000 distinct CDR3 sequences; approximately 13% are singletons. The specimen comprised PBMCs, sampled on the day of the yellow fever booster vaccination. Receptor source: a man aged 30 to 45 who received the YFV17D yellow fever vaccine.

This clonotype appeared many times. In DNA, the CDR3 is TGTGCCAGCAGCTCTAAGAGGGTAGCATACAATGAGCAGTTCTTC. Translation: CASSSKRVAYNEQFF. The chain has TRBV7-8 and TRBJ2-1; maybe TRBD2 (5 bases). The germline V gene encodes CDR1 SGHVS and CDR2 FQNEAQ. The CDR3 has 15 residues. Trimming took 4 bases from V and 4 from J, leaving 14 bases between them.

The chain carries TRBV7-2 and TRBJ2-3, with a weak D call TRBD2 (5 bases). The CDR3 is 15 amino acids. Germline loops: CDR1 SGHTA, CDR2 FQGNSA. Trimming stripped 7 bases from V and 5 bases from J, with 19 bases between. The CDR3: CASTPGGSQIDTQYF. The CDR3 DNA follows: TGTGCCAGCACCCCGGGTGGGAGTCAGATAGATACGCAGTATTTT.

There are a few counts of this clonotype. V gene TRBV12-3 or TRBV12-4 combines with J gene TRBJ2-2, with 7 bases matching TRBD1. With 5 bases clipped from V and 0 bases from J, the junction kept 3 bases outside the gene matches. The CDR3 length is 15 residues. CDR3 DNA sequence: TGTGCCAGCAGTCCGGGACAGCCGAACACCGGGGAGCTGTTTTTT. This encodes CASSPGQPNTGELFF.

This chain joins TRBV20-1 and TRBJ2-7; 7 bases map to TRBD2. The germline V gene encodes CDR1 DFQATT and CDR2 SNEGSKA (reference sequence). V trimming: 3 bases; J trimming: 5 bases; junction bases outside the gene matches: 4. This CDR3 is 12 amino acids long. Here the CDR3 reads CSASREVDEQYF. In DNA, the CDR3 is TGCAGTGCTAGCCGGGAGGTAGACGAGCAGTACTTC.

This clonotype was seen many times. The CDR3 DNA follows: TGCAGTGCTAGAGATGCGGCAACGCAGTATTTT. Residues: CSARDAATQYF. V and J are TRBV20-1 and TRBJ2-3; D ambiguous. The V end lost 0 bases, the J end lost 9 bases, and 7 bases lay between the germline ends. Germline V gives CDR1 DFQATT, CDR2 SNEGSKA (reference sequence). The CDR3 loop spans 11 amino acids.

This chain uses TRBV28 with TRBJ2-3; the D is unclear. The V end was cut by 5 bases, the J end by 3 bases, with 12 bases between. The CDR3 has 14 amino acids. CDR1 and CDR2 (germline): MDHEN, SYDVKM. This CDR3 reads CASSGPHGTDTQYF. CDR3 bases: TGTGCCAGCAGTGGACCTCACGGGACAGATACGCAGTATTTT.

This chain joins TRBV18 and TRBJ2-1, with TRBD1 matching 7 bases. Germline CDR1 KGHSH, CDR2 LQKENI. This CDR3 has 14 amino acids. V lost 3 bases, J lost 9 bases, and 8 bases stayed unmatched. The CDR3, as DNA: TGTGCCAGCTCACCTAAAACAGGGGTAGGTGAGCAGTTCTTC. It specifies CASSPKTGVGEQFF.

A word on this clonotype: An end of the junction does not agree with germline; a read error may underlie this. The chain joins TRBV29-1 to TRBJ2-5; TRBD1 is a possible D gene (6 bases). This CDR3 is built from 16 residues. The germline V gene has CDR1 SQVTM and CDR2 ANQGSEA. CDR3 amino acids: CSAEDPPWGRGETQYF. The CDR3 DNA reads as TGCAGCGCTGAAGATCCCCCCTGGGGCAGGGGAGAGACCCAGTACTTC.

This clonotype was picked up a small number of times. The chain carries TRBV4-3 and TRBJ1-2; 8 bases match TRBD1. V was clipped by 3 bases and J by 3 bases; unmatched bases: 6. CDR3 size: 15 residues. Germline CDR1 is LGHNA and CDR2 is YSLEER. The CDR3 sequence is CASSHSGQGDYGYTF. The CDR3 region has the DNA TGCGCCAGCAGCCATTCCGGACAGGGAGACTATGGCTACACCTTC.

This clonotype has more than one count but fewer than ten. A junction boundary mismatches the germline segment, possibly from a read error. This chain links TRBV28 with TRBJ2-7, with 7 bases lining up with TRBD1. The V gene's germline CDR1 is MDHEN and CDR2 SYDVKM. The CDR3 has 14 amino acids. The CDR3 bases are TGTGCCAGCAGTCCACCCCGCCTACTGACAGGGCAGAGCTTC. Protein: CASSPPRLLTGQSF. Supplemented by reference TRBV28 and TRBJ2-7, the full variable domain reads DVKVTQSSRYLVKRTGEKVFLECVQDMDHENMFWYRQDPGLGLRLIYFSYDVKMKEKGDIPEGYSVSREKKERFSLILESASTNQTSMYLCASSPPRLLTGQSFGPGTRLTVT.

The sample holds a few counts of this clonotype. This sequence joins TRBV30 and TRBJ1-6; D is unresolved. This CDR3 spans 12 amino acids. Trimming removed 0 bases at V and 9 bases at J, with 6 bases between. CDR1 and CDR2 from the germline V gene are GTSNPN and SVGIG (reference sequence). CDR3 nucleotide sequence: TGTGCCTGGAGTGTATATGGTTCACCCCTCCACTTT. This gives the protein CAWSVYGSPLHF.

The rearrangement uses TRBV20-1 and TRBJ2-1; no firm D call. The CDR3 covers 16 residues. V gave up 1 base and J gave up 0 bases, with 13 bases separating them. The germline gives CDR1 DFQATT, CDR2 SNEGSKA (reference sequence). The CDR3 region is CSARVPAQSSYNEQFF. As DNA, the CDR3 is TGCAGTGCTAGAGTCCCAGCCCAGAGCTCCTACAATGAGCAGTTCTTC.

This chain connects TRBV7-2 to TRBJ2-7; D might be TRBD1 (6 bases). This CDR3 spans 16 amino acids. Germline-derived CDR1 and CDR2 are SGHTA and FQGNSA. V lost 2 bases and J lost 0, with 14 bases in between. CDR3 loop: CASSLLGQRNSYEQYF. The DNA for the CDR3 is TGTGCCAGCAGCTTATTGGGACAACGAAACTCCTACGAGCAGTACTTC.

This clonotype occurred many times. V usage is TRBV6-5 and J usage is TRBJ1-1; D is possibly TRBD1 (5 bases). Per the germline V gene, CDR1 is MNHEY and CDR2 is SVGAGI. This CDR3 is built from 13 residues. Deletions cut 2 bases from V and 10 bases from J, with 14 bases between. As DNA, the CDR3 is TGTGCCAGCAGTTACAGTCCGGGTGGGGGAGCTTTCTTT. It encodes CASSYSPGGGAFF.

The sample holds many counts of this clonotype. This chain joins TRBV10-3 and TRBJ2-5; D perhaps matches TRBD2 (5 bases). The CDR3 has 14 amino acids. Germline V gene sequence: CDR1 ENHRY, CDR2 SYGVKD. The V end lost 4 bases, the J end lost 5 bases, and 14 bases lay between the germline ends. The CDR3 is CAISVVTRRETQYF. DNA of the CDR3: TGTGCCATCAGTGTTGTGACCAGGAGGGAGACCCAGTACTTC.

The CDR3 DNA reads as TGCGCCAGCAGTCAAAACCAATCAGCGGGAGGGCTTCTAGCCAAAAACATTCAGTACTTC. Residues: CASSQNQSAGGLLAKNIQYF. This chain uses TRBV23-1 with TRBJ2-4, with 10 nucleotides matching TRBD2. TRBV23-1 is an open reading frame whose function is uncertain. The junction had 13 bases not matched to a gene; V was cut back by 2 bases and J by 0 bases. This CDR3 contains 20 residues.

The rearrangement joins TRBV5-1 to TRBJ2-7; TRBD2 agrees at 8 bases. This CDR3 has 14 residues. Germline CDR1 reads SGHRS; CDR2 reads YFSETQ. Unmatched junction bases numbered 6, after V lost 1 base and J lost 6 bases. CDR3 in DNA: TGCGCCAGCAGCTTGCGAGGACTAGCTTCCGAGCAGTACTTC. This translates into CASSLRGLASEQYF. The full variable domain, its missing parts supplied by reference TRBV5-1 and TRBJ2-7, is KAGVTQTPRYLIKTRGQQVTLSCSPISGHRSVSWYQQTPGQGLQFLFEYFSETQRNKGNFPGRFSGRQFSNSRSEMNVSTLELGDSALYLCASSLRGLASEQYFGPGTRLTVT.

The genes are TRBV7-2 and TRBJ1-3; D is perhaps TRBD1 (6 bases). V was pared by 1 base and J by 4 bases, with 11 bases between. The CDR3 totals 15 residues. Germline CDR1 and CDR2: SGHTA and FQGNSA. CDR3 region: CASSLVGAGGNTIYF. The CDR3 DNA sequence: TGTGCCAGCAGCTTAGTGGGGGCAGGAGGAAACACCATATATTTT.

This clonotype was recorded a few times. This chain connects TRBV6-2 or TRBV6-3 to TRBJ2-1; unclear D gene. The V end lost 2 bases, the J end lost 10 bases, and 6 bases lay between the germline ends. CDR1 is MNHEY, CDR2 SVGEGT, per germline. The CDR3 totals 11 residues. The CDR3 loop reads CASSYGQEQFF. CDR3 in DNA: TGTGCCAGCAGTTACGGCCAGGAGCAGTTCTTC.

The chain uses TRBV20-1 and TRBJ2-4; no clear D gene. The germline V gene encodes CDR1 DFQATT and CDR2 SNEGSKA (reference sequence). The V end lost 5 bases, the J end lost 1 base, and 12 bases lay between the germline ends. The CDR3 totals 14 residues. CDR3 loop: CSALVPTAKNIQYF. As DNA, the CDR3 is TGCAGTGCTCTAGTCCCAACGGCCAAAAACATTCAGTACTTC.

Only a few counts were recorded for this clonotype. The chain has TRBV9 and TRBJ2-3, with a weak D call TRBD1 (6 bases). Trimming shortened V by 5 bases and J by 3 bases, and 22 bases separated the two germline ends. The germline CDR1 and CDR2 sequences are SGDLS and YYNGEE. The CDR3 loop spans 17 amino acids. The CDR3 sequence is CASSYTRDPRGTDTQYF. CDR3 in DNA: TGTGCCAGCAGTTATACCCGGGACCCCAGGGGAACAGATACGCAGTATTTT.

This chain links TRBV7-2 with TRBJ1-2; D is unresolved. V was clipped by 4 bases and J by 5 bases, with 8 bases between them. The CDR3 is made up of 12 amino acids. Germline CDR1 SGHTA, CDR2 FQGNSA. Here the CDR3 reads CASSSLWYGYTF. The CDR3 coding sequence is TGTGCCAGCAGCTCGCTGTGGTATGGCTACACCTTC.

J is TRBJ2-1 and V is TRBV21-1; TRBD2, the D gene given by the table, was not confirmed from the DNA. TRBV21-1 is a documented pseudogene. The CDR3 has 17 amino acids. CDR3 nucleotides: TGTGCCAGCAGCAGACCGGGACTAGCGGGTGATCACAATGAGCAGTTCTTC. Its protein product is CASSRPGLAGDHNEQFF.

The chain uses TRBV12-3 or TRBV12-4 and TRBJ2-7; 7 positions agree with TRBD1. Losses at the gene ends were 5 bases for V and 6 bases for J; bases not matched to a gene: 7. This CDR3 is built from 13 residues. The DNA for the CDR3 is TGTGCCAGCAGTCAACGACAGGGTGCCGAGCAGTACTTC. It encodes CASSQRQGAEQYF.

A few counts support this clonotype. CDR3 nucleotides: TGCAGTGCTAGTGTTTCGGCAGCTGGCGAAAAACTGTTTTTT. This gives the protein CSASVSAAGEKLFF. The V gene is TRBV20-1, the J gene TRBJ1-4; no definite D call. V lost 3 bases to trimming and J lost 8 bases, with 16 bases between them. The CDR3 covers 14 residues. Germline CDR1 and CDR2: DFQATT and SNEGSKA (reference sequence).

The chain is built from TRBV18 and TRBJ2-3; D gene uncertain. CDR3 length: 13 amino acids. Trimming pared 5 bases from V and 6 bases from J, leaving 12 bases between. Looked up from germline, CDR1 is KGHSH and CDR2 is LQKENI. The CDR3, as DNA: TGTGCCAGCTCAGCGATGGGTCAGGATACGCAGTATTTT. This codes for CASSAMGQDTQYF.

The V and J genes are TRBV7-6 and TRBJ2-4; 7 bases line up with TRBD2. The length of the CDR3 is 13 residues. In germline, CDR1 is SGHVS, CDR2 FNYEAQ. J was trimmed by 8 bases and V by 1 base; bases with no gene match: 2. The CDR3 sequence is CASSLGGSHIQYF. Here the CDR3 DNA reads TGTGCCAGCAGCTTAGGCGGGAGTCACATTCAGTACTTC. Looking up the rest from reference TRBV7-6 and TRBJ2-4 gives the full variable domain: GAGVSQSPRYKVTKRGQDVALRCDPISGHVSLYWYRQALGQGPEFLTYFNYEAQQDKSGLPNDRFSAERPEGSISTLTIQRTEQRDSAMYRCASSLGGSHIQYFGAGTRLSVL.

V usage is TRBV28 and J usage is TRBJ2-3, with TRBD2 matching over 14 bases. Trimming at V came to 3 bases and at J to 4 bases, leaving 12 bases not matched to a gene. The CDR3 length is 19 residues. CDR1 MDHEN and CDR2 SYDVKM come from the germline V gene. CDR3 sequence (DNA): TGTGCCAGCAGTTTCACCGGGACTAGCGGGAGTAAGATCGCAGATACGCAGTATTTT. Translating gives CASSFTGTSGSKIADTQYF.

There are a few counts of this clonotype. The chain uses TRBV20-1 and TRBJ2-7; D gene ambiguous. Germline values: CDR1 DFQATT, CDR2 SNEGSKA (reference sequence). The CDR3 is 14 amino acids. The V end lost 6 bases, the J end lost 5 bases, and 20 bases lay between the germline ends. The CDR3 DNA is TGCAGTGCGCACGGCCCCGGGCAGTCCCACGAGCAGTACTTC. Translation: CSAHGPGQSHEQYF.

The chain carries TRBV6-5 and TRBJ2-5, with unresolved D. Between the trimmed V and J ends, which lost 0 bases and 5 bases, there was a span of 10 bases. The CDR3 is made up of 14 amino acids. Germline assignment: CDR1 MNHEY and CDR2 SVGAGI. CDR3 residues: CASSYSPARETQYF. CDR3 sequence (DNA): TGTGCCAGCAGTTACTCGCCAGCCCGGGAGACCCAGTACTTC.

The chain joins TRBV7-9 to TRBJ2-7; 9 bases line up with TRBD2. The CDR3 runs to 14 residues. Per the germline V gene, CDR1 is SEHNR and CDR2 is FQNEAQ (reference sequence). With V trimmed by 1 base and J by 6 bases, 4 bases remained unmatched. The CDR3 reads CASSLEAAGGEQYF. The CDR3 DNA reads TGTGCCAGCAGCTTAGAGGCAGCGGGAGGCGAGCAGTACTTC.

V is TRBV5-5 and J is TRBJ1-5, with 7 positions matching TRBD1. Germline loops: CDR1 SGHKS, CDR2 YYEKEE (reference sequence). V was clipped by 0 bases and J by 5 bases; unmatched bases: 5. The CDR3 totals 15 residues. The CDR3 nucleotides read TGTGCCAGCAGCTTGGGGGACAGCTTTGATCAGCCCCAGCATTTT. Residues: CASSLGDSFDQPQHF.